The rows below give T cell receptor beta chains drawn from one sample of a study of blood T cells in healthy people across ages. TCRdb re-derived calls from the 5' RACE reads in MiXCR, one entry per CDR3 protein. The sample holds 1.5 million to 1.8 million distinct CDR3 sequences; approximately 39% are singletons and the top ten take about 4%. The sample taken for sequencing was blood. The receptors derive from a woman aged 18-29 years in good health. The CDR3 runs from the conserved cysteine through the conserved F or W. The D gene is left open where the match is weak. Size is stated for part of the rows, as once, few or many counts, or as a class when the clone is expanded.

>TRBD1|NA|TRBJ2-5|TRBV20-1
CSARDRQGQETQYF
TGCAGTGCTAGGGATAGACAGGGCCAAGAGACCCAGTACTTC
>NA|NA|TRBJ2-1|TRBV18
CASSSTTIPTYNEQFF
TGTGCCAGCTCATCTACGACAATTCCCACGTACAATGAGCAGTTCTTC
>TRBD1|NA|TRBJ1-2|TRBV30
CAWTAQGGDGYTF
TGTGCCTGGACGGCCCAGGGGGGGGATGGCTACACCTTC
>NA|NA|TRBJ2-7|TRBV20-1
CSASWQGSHYEQYF
TGCAGTGCTAGTTGGCAGGGCAGCCACTACGAGCAGTACTTC
>TRBD1|NA|TRBJ1-2|TRBV27
CASHSTGGSNGYTF
TGTGCCAGCCACTCTACAGGGGGCAGTAATGGCTACACCTTC
>NA|NA|TRBJ2-7|TRBV2
CASSVTRTYEQYF
TGTGCCAGCAGTGTTACCAGAACCTACGAGCAGTACTTC
>NA|NA|TRBJ2-7|TRBV11-2
CASSLVPPCYEQYF
TGTGCCAGCAGCTTAGTACCGCCCTGCTACGAGCAGTACTTC
>NA|NA|TRBJ1-1|TRBV7-2
CASSLDLGANTEAFF
TGTGCCAGCAGCTTAGACTTAGGAGCGAACACTGAAGCTTTCTTT
>NA|NA|TRBJ2-1|TRBV27
CASSTLAGTLDEQFF
TGTGCCAGCAGTACCCTCGCCGGGACTCTCGATGAGCAGTTCTTC
>NA|NA|TRBJ2-3|TRBV6-6
CASRAGQGSSVRDTQYF
NA
>TRBD2|few|TRBJ2-5|TRBV28
CASSSVAGTSKETQYF
TGTGCCAGCAGTTCGGTCGCCGGGACTAGCAAAGAGACCCAGTACTTC
>NA|few|TRBJ1-2|TRBV7-8
CASSPRGYLYGYTF
TGTGCCAGCAGCCCAAGGGGGTACCTCTATGGCTACACCTTC
>TRBD2|few|TRBJ2-1|TRBV6-1
CASSERREGRHNEQFF
TGTGCCAGCAGTGAACGGCGGGAGGGCCGACACAATGAGCAGTTCTTC
>NA|many|TRBJ2-5|TRBV7-2
CASSANRGKETQYF
TGTGCCAGCAGCGCCAACCGGGGAAAAGAGACCCAGTACTTC
>NA|NA|TRBJ2-7|TRBV3-1
CASSQDGVGATPYEQYF
TGTGCCAGCAGCCAAGATGGGGTAGGGGCTACCCCTTACGAGCAGTACTTC
>TRBD2|NA|TRBJ2-5|TRBV11-2
CASRSLAGPSGNEQYF
TGTGCCAGCAGGTCACTAGCGGGACCCTCGGGCAATGAGCAGTACTTC
>NA|few|TRBJ2-1|TRBV4-1
CASSLRRFQGSYNEQFF
TGCGCCAGCAGCCTACGTAGGTTTCAAGGCTCCTACAATGAGCAGTTCTTC
>NA|many|TRBJ2-5|TRBV6-2/TRBV6-3
CASSYPDSIRGETQYF
TGTGCCAGCAGTTACCCCGACAGCATCCGAGGGGAGACCCAGTACTTC
>NA|NA|TRBJ1-1|TRBV20-1
CSAYELLNTEAFF
TGCAGTGCTTACGAACTCCTGAACACTGAAGCTTTCTTT
>NA|NA|TRBJ2-7|TRBV28
CASTLWGDEYEQYF
TGTGCCAGCACCCTATGGGGGGACGAGTACGAGCAGTACTTC
>NA|many|TRBJ2-3|TRBV10-3
CAISEGGWARTDTQYF
TGTGCCATCAGTGAAGGAGGGTGGGCCCGCACAGATACGCAGTATTTT
>NA|NA|TRBJ1-2|TRBV7-2
CASSLALRTSNYGYTF
TGTGCCAGCAGCTTAGCGCTTAGGACATCTAACTATGGCTACACCTTC
>NA|NA|TRBJ1-2|TRBV6-5
CASSYSAQGWYGYTF
TGTGCCAGCAGTTACTCGGCTCAGGGGTGGTATGGCTACACCTTC
>TRBD1|NA|TRBJ1-4|TRBV20-1
CSARFQPGQGLSNEKLFF
TGCAGTGCTAGATTTCAGCCGGGACAGGGGTTGTCTAATGAAAAACTGTTTTTT
>TRBD2|few|TRBJ2-1|TRBV25-1
CASTTTSGGYEQFF
TGTGCCAGCACCACGACTAGCGGGGGATATGAGCAGTTCTTC
>NA|once|TRBJ1-2|TRBV20-1
CSASSRFNYGYTF
TGCAGTGCTAGCTCTCGGTTCAACTATGGCTACACCTTC